This T cell receptor (beta chain) was retrieved from a study of cytomegalovirus exposure and HLA in healthy donors. About the research overall: The same platform was used for the roughly 120 validation repertoires as for the 666 first-cohort repertoires, as reported in a later analysis.

Sequenced by immunoSEQ multiplex PCR; TCRdb stores in-frame clones only, minus some. The profile covers some 250,000 clones, with 90% appearing a single time and under 0.4% taken by the ten largest. Findings and caveats of the study: Later, an analysis found that TCR clusters from the first cohort tended to co-occur in the 120 validation repertoires. CMV antigen specificity was confirmed in vitro for a few CMV-associated chains. Per published reports, the classifier diagnosed cytomegalovirus status with high specificity and sensitivity.

J was trimmed by 6 bases and V by 5 bases; bases with no gene match: 13. The V gene's germline CDR1 is SQVTM and CDR2 ANQGSEA. The CDR3 sequence is 15 residues long. This clone was counted a single time. Its matching antigen is unknown. The chain joins TRBV29-1 to TRBJ2-3; 8 bases fit TRBD1. Sequenced input: PBMCs. This receptor was obtained from a woman aged 18-35 years in good health and CMV-seronegative. CDR3 nucleotides: TGCAGCGTTAGGACAGGGTTGAGTCGGGGGGATACGCAGTATTTT. It specifies CSVRTGLSRGDTQYF.